The clone carrying this T cell receptor beta chain was counted many times. Its cognate antigen is unknown. This sample is part of a study of regulatory T cells in long-lasting Graves disease. Germline V lookup: CDR1 MDHEN, CDR2 SYDVKM. The CDR3 has 16 amino acids. V was shortened by 6 bases and J by 3 bases, with 21 bases between the two germline ends. The authors built TCR beta libraries using iRepertoire HTBI primers and Arm-PCR of CDR3 regions. TCRdb fed the multiplex PCR reads into MiXCR, producing one record per CDR3 protein. There are under 800,000 distinct CDR3 sequences in the sample; approximately 15% occur only once, and 15% to 20% lies in the top ten. Study-level points and caveats: Newly diagnosed disease favored TRBV20-1 and TRBJ2-1 over persistent disease.

Noted time point: newly diagnosed GD, antithyroid drugs for less than 3 months. PBMC-derived RNA was used for the TCR library. The data also belong to a second study, concerning T cells in Graves' hyperthyroidism and ophthalmopathy. That paper states: The study enrolled patients aged 18 to 65 with newly diagnosed hyperthyroidism of under 2 months' duration. Among thyroid clonotypes expanded above 0.001, most also appeared in blood.

The V call is TRBV28, the J call TRBJ2-7; TRBD1 might be the D (7 bases). The TCR sequence derives from a woman aged 25-40 years with Graves disease. The sample here was peripheral blood mononuclear cells (PBMCs), taken at new diagnosis, from a patient treated with antithyroid drugs. CDR3 sequence: CASSPIRQGGVYEQYF. CDR3 DNA: TGTGCCAGCAGCCCAATACGACAGGGAGGAGTCTACGAGCAGTACTTC.